Presented here are 21 T cell receptor beta chains from one specimen sequenced in a study of response to subunit inactivated influenza vaccine. TCRdb reanalysed the RT-PCR reads using MiXCR and keeps one entry per CDR3 protein. Of hundreds of thousands of distinct CDR3 sequences in the sample, about 18% were seen once. The sample consisted of PBMCs from blood, taken 5 to 6 days after vaccination. Receptors originate from a man over 45 who received an inactivated influenza vaccine.

CDR3 coding DNA: TGTGCCAGCAGTGCACGGGTAAGCTCCTACAATGAGCAGTTCTTC. Its protein is CASSARVSSYNEQFF. This sequence joins TRBV2 and TRBJ2-1; D gene ambiguous. Trimming shortened V by 4 bases and J by 0 bases, and 10 bases separated the two germline ends. Germline V gives CDR1 SNHLY, CDR2 FYNNEI. The CDR3 has 15 amino acids.

The V gene is TRBV28, the J gene TRBJ2-7, with a tentative D call TRBD1 (6 bases). CDR3 length: 14 residues. Germline V gene sequence: CDR1 MDHEN, CDR2 SYDVKM. V was trimmed by 3 bases and J by 3 bases, leaving 12 bases between them. The CDR3 DNA sequence: TGTGCCAGCAGTTTCCACAGGGCGCGCTACGAGCAGTACTTC. Protein: CASSFHRARYEQYF.

This chain connects TRBV20-1 to TRBJ2-3, with 14 bases that match TRBD2. This CDR3 is 19 amino acids long. V shed 5 bases and J 2 bases; nucleotides not matched to a gene: 15. Germline CDR1 reads DFQATT; CDR2 reads SNEGSKA (reference sequence). CDR3 sequence: CSAPHRPGLAGDITDTQYF. CDR3 coding DNA: TGCAGTGCTCCCCACCGACCGGGACTAGCGGGGGATATCACAGATACGCAGTATTTT.

This clonotype was recorded a few times. The rearrangement uses TRBV7-8 and TRBJ2-4, with 8 bases aligning to TRBD1. V dropped 3 bases and J dropped 14; count of bases not matched to a gene: 9. Per germline, CDR1 SGHVS and CDR2 FQNEAQ. This CDR3 is built from 13 residues. The CDR3 spells CASSLGGQAKKYF. The CDR3 DNA reads TGTGCCAGCAGCTTGGGGGGACAGGCGAAGAAGTACTTC.

In its sample, this clonotype was seen many times. This chain's CDR3 is CASRPPGLAGNEQFF. The CDR3 DNA reads as TGTGCCAGCAGGCCTCCGGGACTAGCGGGTAATGAGCAGTTCTTC. The V and J genes are TRBV6-2 or TRBV6-3 and TRBJ2-1; 12 bases are a match to TRBD2. V lost 6 bases and J lost 7; bases outside the gene matches: 7. There are 15 residues in the CDR3. Germline CDR1 is MNHEY and CDR2 is SVGEGT.

V gene TRBV12-3 or TRBV12-4 combines with J gene TRBJ2-1; TRBD1 matches at 7 bases. This CDR3 comprises 15 residues. V shed 6 bases, J shed 5 bases, and the junction held 10 bases outside the gene matches. In nucleotides, the CDR3 is TGTGCCAGCAGCGGGTCCGGGACAGCGAACAATGAGCAGTTCTTC. As protein: CASSGSGTANNEQFF.

This clonotype has more than one count but fewer than ten. The chain carries TRBV15 and TRBJ2-1; 9 nucleotides match TRBD2. The V and J ends lost 2 bases and 5 bases, in that order; junction bases with no gene match: 4. Looked up from germline, CDR1 is LNHNV and CDR2 is YYDKDF (reference sequence). The CDR3 length is 15 residues. CDR3 region: CATSRLAGPNNEQFF. In DNA form, the CDR3 reads TGTGCCACCAGCAGACTAGCGGGACCTAACAATGAGCAGTTCTTC.

The CDR3 reads CASSLQHPSEKLFF. In DNA, the CDR3 is TGCGCCAGCAGCCTGCAACACCCTAGTGAAAAACTGTTTTTT. The V and J genes are TRBV5-1 and TRBJ1-4; D remains ambiguous. The CDR3 contains 14 residues. The V end lost 4 bases, the J end lost 7 bases, and 14 bases lay between the germline ends. Germline V CDR1 and CDR2: SGHRS, YFSETQ.

V gene TRBV20-1 combines with J gene TRBJ2-1, with D perhaps assigned TRBD1 or TRBD2 (5 bases each). V lost 6 bases and J lost 1, with 7 bases in between. The CDR3 runs 12 residues. Germline V gene data show CDR1 as DFQATT and CDR2 as SNEGSKA (reference sequence). Here the CDR3 reads CSAGPSYNEQFF. As DNA, the CDR3 is TGCAGTGCGGGACCTTCCTACAATGAGCAGTTCTTC.

The CDR3 DNA sequence: TGTGCCAGCAGCTTGGAGCGGCAAGAGACCCAGTACTTC. Translation: CASSLERQETQYF. The gene calls are TRBV7-9 and TRBJ2-5; tentative D call: TRBD2 (5 bases). This CDR3 comprises 13 residues. Trimming pared 3 bases from V and 2 bases from J, leaving 7 bases between. Germline V gives CDR1 SEHNR, CDR2 FQNEAQ (reference sequence).

This chain joins TRBV27 and TRBJ2-7; possibly TRBD1 for D (6 bases). V was clipped by 5 bases and J by 7 bases, with 15 bases between them. Germline V gene lookup returns CDR1 MNHEY and CDR2 SMNVEV (reference sequence). This CDR3 is 13 amino acids long. As DNA, the CDR3 is TGTGCCAGCAGTCTTAGACAGGTGTCGGAGCAGTACTTC. Amino acid sequence: CASSLRQVSEQYF.

V usage is TRBV7-8 and J usage is TRBJ2-3, with TRBD2 matching over 7 bases. CDR3 size: 17 residues. Germline CDR1 and CDR2: SGHVS and FQNEAQ. With 1 base clipped from V and 5 bases from J, the junction kept 12 bases outside the gene matches. CDR3 DNA: TGTGCCAGCAGCTTAGACTTTCGTGGGGGGGTGCTAGATACGCAGTATTTT. Amino acids: CASSLDFRGGVLDTQYF.

This clonotype occurred a few times. This chain connects TRBV20-1 to TRBJ2-3; perhaps TRBD2 as D (5 bases). Trimming stripped 8 bases from V and 3 bases from J, with 12 bases between. The germline V gene encodes CDR1 DFQATT and CDR2 SNEGSKA (reference sequence). This CDR3 has 12 residues. The CDR3 sequence: CSPGWGTDTQYF. In DNA, the CDR3 is TGCAGTCCGGGGTGGGGAACAGATACGCAGTATTTT.

This clonotype turned up a few times. The CDR3 region is CSALGVRAAKETQYF. The CDR3 nucleotides read TGCAGTGCTCTTGGGGTCAGGGCGGCCAAAGAGACCCAGTACTTC. The chain is built from TRBV20-1 and TRBJ2-5; D might be TRBD1 (5 bases). Looked up from germline, CDR1 is DFQATT and CDR2 is SNEGSKA (reference sequence). The CDR3 loop spans 15 amino acids. Trimming took 5 bases from V and 3 from J, leaving 19 bases between them.

This clonotype was detected only a few times. The chain combines TRBV27 with TRBJ2-5; D may be TRBD2 (6 bases). The V end lost 2 bases, the J end lost 0 bases, and 19 bases lay between the germline ends. Germline lookup yields CDR1 MNHEY and CDR2 SMNVEV (reference sequence). The CDR3 loop spans 18 amino acids. The CDR3 loop is CASSLGGGNGLYQETQYF. The CDR3, as DNA: TGTGCCAGCAGTTTAGGTGGAGGGAACGGGCTATACCAAGAGACCCAGTACTTC.

Only a few counts were recorded for this clonotype. This chain links TRBV20-1 with TRBJ2-3, with 9 positions matching TRBD2. The germline gives CDR1 DFQATT, CDR2 SNEGSKA (reference sequence). The CDR3 loop spans 15 amino acids. V dropped 5 bases and J dropped 4; count of bases not matched to a gene: 10. CDR3 region: CSASTGTSFSDTQYF. The CDR3 DNA follows: TGCAGTGCTTCCACCGGGACTAGCTTCTCAGATACGCAGTATTTT.

The chain uses TRBV12-3 or TRBV12-4 and TRBJ1-1, with a weak D call TRBD1 (6 bases). Trimming shortened V by 10 bases and J by 4 bases, and 25 bases separated the two germline ends. This CDR3 is built from 16 residues. CDR3 region: CATSHPGAVFGTEAFF. As DNA, the CDR3 is TGTGCCACCAGCCACCCGGGGGCCGTTTTCGGCACTGAAGCTTTCTTT.

The chain uses TRBV6-2 or TRBV6-3 and TRBJ2-1, with 8 bases fitting TRBD1. The CDR3 has 16 amino acids. V trimming: 4 bases; J trimming: 3 bases; junction bases outside the gene matches: 8. CDR1 and CDR2 from the germline V gene are MNHEY and SVGEGT. CDR3 nucleotide sequence: TGTGCCAGCAGTTCTTCTGACAGGGGATTCTACAATGAGCAGTTCTTC. This translates into CASSSSDRGFYNEQFF.

This clonotype was found a few times. The rearrangement links TRBV28 to TRBJ2-7; a weak D match, TRBD2 (6 bases). Per germline, CDR1 MDHEN and CDR2 SYDVKM. V lost 4 bases to trimming and J lost 0 bases, with 16 bases between them. CDR3 length: 16 amino acids. In DNA form, the CDR3 reads TGTGCCAGCAGTTCCATCCGGGACTCTACCTCCTACGAGCAGTACTTC. Translated, it gives CASSSIRDSTSYEQYF.

This clonotype has just a few counts. The chain has TRBV9 and TRBJ2-5; 10 bases align to TRBD2. Germline CDR1 is SGDLS and CDR2 is YYNGEE. The trim removed 0 bases at V and 1 base at J, leaving 9 bases unmatched. CDR3 length equals 18 residues. As DNA, the CDR3 is TGTGCCAGCAGCGTAGCTTGGGCTAGCGGGGGACCCCAAGAGACCCAGTACTTC. Encoded protein: CASSVAWASGGPQETQYF.

The chain links TRBV28 to TRBJ2-1, with a tentative D call TRBD2 (6 bases). V was trimmed by 3 bases and J by 10 bases, leaving 10 bases between them. The CDR3 extends over 12 amino acids. Germline CDR1 is MDHEN and CDR2 is SYDVKM. The CDR3 nucleotides are TGTGCCAGCAGTTTTTCCGCGGGGGAGCAGTTCTTC. This gives the protein CASSFSAGEQFF.